This is a list of T cell receptor beta chains from one sample in a study of blood T cell repertoires in COVID-19. Only in-frame clones appear in the TCRdb table, and some are missing; sequencing was by immunoSEQ multiplex PCR. The profile shows about 310,000 clones, 70% to 90% of them singletons. Sequenced material: peripheral blood. The receptors stem from a woman between 45 and 60 years old who had recovered from COVID-19. Each CDR3 is given with its conserved first and last residue. D genes are given only for firm matches. The listing skips clone size in some rows; elsewhere it reads once, few, many or a size class.

size,V,J,D,CDR3,DNA
NA,TRBV11-1,TRBJ2-1,NA,CASSLSSVEQFF,TGTGCCAGCAGCTTATCTAGCGTTGAGCAGTTCTTC
NA,TRBV24-1,TRBJ2-3,NA,CATSDRGAYSDTQYF,TGTGCCACCAGTGATCGGGGGGCTTATTCAGATACGCAGTATTTT
NA,TRBV7-2,TRBJ1-1,NA,CASSLTQGLGAFF,TGTGCCAGCAGCTTAACCCAGGGCTTAGGAGCTTTCTTT
NA,TRBV6-4,TRBJ1-6,TRBD1,CASSRETGASSPLHF,TGTGCCAGCAGTCGGGAAACAGGGGCCTCTTCACCCCTCCACTTT
once,TRBV5-6,TRBJ1-4,TRBD1,CASSPDRGGEKLFF,TGTGCCAGCAGCCCGGACAGGGGAGGTGAAAAACTGTTTTTT
NA,TRBV11-2,TRBJ1-4,TRBD1,CASSLDRTGPSEKLFF,TGTGCCAGCAGCTTAGATCGGACAGGCCCTAGTGAAAAACTGTTTTTT
NA,TRBV3-1/TRBV3-2,TRBJ2-7,TRBD2,CASSQASGRANEQYF,TGTGCCAGCAGCCAAGCTAGCGGGAGGGCAAACGAGCAGTACTTC
NA,TRBV7-2,TRBJ2-3,TRBD1,CASSLIVRGTDTQYF,TGTGCCAGCAGCTTAATTGTCAGGGGGACAGATACGCAGTATTTT
few,TRBV19,TRBJ1-2,TRBD1,CASSTLDRSGYTF,TGTGCCAGTAGTACTTTGGACAGGTCTGGCTACACCTTC
NA,TRBV3-1/TRBV3-2,TRBJ2-1,NA,CASSQDATGTGEQFF,TGTGCCAGCAGCCAAGACGCCACAGGGACGGGGGAGCAGTTCTTC
NA,TRBV6-6,TRBJ1-3,NA,CASSQGQGNTIYF,TGTGCCAGCAGTCAAGGACAAGGAAACACCATATATTTT
NA,TRBV6-2/TRBV6-3,TRBJ1-5,TRBD1,CASSYGGQGNQPQHF,TGTGCCAGCAGTTACGGGGGACAGGGGAATCAGCCCCAGCATTTT
NA,TRBV9,TRBJ2-1,TRBD2,CASSPSGEVGEQFF,TGTGCCAGCAGCCCCAGCGGGGAGGTAGGGGAGCAGTTCTTC
NA,TRBV11-2,TRBJ2-7,TRBD2,CASSLEGSGTLSEQYF,TGTGCCAGCAGCTTAGAGGGTAGCGGGACTCTTTCCGAGCAGTACTTC
NA,TRBV23-1,TRBJ1-4,TRBD1,CASSQSDRGQGFGKLFF,TGCGCCAGCAGTCAATCGGACCGAGGACAGGGGTTCGGAAAACTGTTTTTT
NA,TRBV4-3,TRBJ1-2,TRBD1,CASSSRDRGYTF,TGCGCCAGCAGCTCTAGGGACAGGGGCTACACCTTC
NA,TRBV28,TRBJ1-4,TRBD1,CASSDTTGVGEKLFF,TGTGCCAGCAGTGACACTACAGGGGTTGGGGAAAAACTGTTTTTT
NA,TRBV11-2,TRBJ2-5,TRBD1,CASSSPGGVRKETQYF,TGTGCCAGCAGCTCCCCAGGGGGCGTGAGGAAAGAGACCCAGTACTTC
NA,TRBV11-2,TRBJ2-7,TRBD2,CASSPWTSGGSYEQYF,TGTGCCAGCAGCCCGTGGACTAGCGGGGGCTCCTACGAGCAGTACTTC
once,TRBV5-1,TRBJ1-1,TRBD1,CASSLAYGTGAEAFF,TGCGCCAGCAGCTTGGCGTACGGGACAGGGGCTGAAGCTTTCTTT
NA,TRBV18,TRBJ1-2,NA,CASSPPARDRHGYTF,TGTGCCAGCTCACCACCAGCCAGGGATCGACATGGCTACACCTTC
NA,TRBV11-2,TRBJ2-7,TRBD1,CASSLAGTGGTYEQYF,TGTGCCAGCAGCCTCGCCGGGACAGGTGGCACCTACGAGCAGTACTTC